Sequencing of this T cell receptor (beta chain) was carried out in a study of early T cells in non-severe SARS-CoV-2 infection. On the study more broadly: Chains from this unsorted whole-blood bulk RNA could not be paired.

TCRdb reanalysed the 5' RACE reads using MiXCR and keeps one entry per CDR3 protein. The sample consists of 63,000 or so distinct CDR3 sequences, 10% to 15% of them appearing once. This clonotype was observed at least ten times. Per germline, CDR1 SQVTM and CDR2 ANQGSEA. The V and J ends lost 4 bases and 2 bases respectively, with 5 bases between them. This CDR3 has 12 residues. Sample: whole blood. The clonotype was recovered from an adult who was a healthcare worker with PCR-confirmed SARS-CoV-2 infection or an uninfected control (not recorded which). This rearrangement joins TRBV29-1 to TRBJ1-4; D is unclear. CDR3 loop: CSVGQTNEKLFF. CDR3 nucleotides: TGCAGCGTTGGCCAGACTAATGAAAAACTGTTTTTT.